One and the same sample provided the 20 T cell receptor beta chains below, sequenced in a study of response to subunit inactivated influenza vaccine. MiXCR, run by TCRdb on the RT-PCR reads, gives a single entry per CDR3 protein. Altogether about 570,000 distinct CDR3 sequences are present, about 11% being singletons, with the ten largest covering roughly 9.6%. This sample was shared with a second study, whose subject was T cells expressing NK-cell markers. From that study: Synthesis of TCR beta cDNA relied on 5'RACE template switching carrying UMIs.

This sample comprised PBMCs from blood, obtained on the day of vaccination. These receptors originate from a man aged 50-59 years who received an inactivated influenza vaccine.

The chain employs TRBV28 and TRBJ1-2, with 9 bases aligning to TRBD1. The CDR3 runs 13 residues. Germline V gene lookup returns CDR1 MDHEN and CDR2 SYDVKM. Germline trimming cut 2 bases from V and 8 bases from J; bases unmatched to any gene: 3. The CDR3 loop reads CASSLPDRGGYTF. The CDR3 nucleotides read TGTGCCAGCAGTTTACCGGACAGGGGCGGCTACACCTTC.

This sequence joins TRBV12-3 or TRBV12-4 and TRBJ2-1; no firm D call. This CDR3 comprises 12 residues. With 3 bases removed from V and 6 bases from J, the gap between germline ends came to 6 bases. The DNA for the CDR3 is TGTGCCAGCAGTTTTGTAACCAATGAGCAGTTCTTC. It encodes CASSFVTNEQFF.

This clonotype was found a few times. The rearrangement links TRBV5-5 to TRBJ2-2; possible D gene TRBD1, 6 bases. The V end lost 5 bases, the J end lost 6 bases, and 11 bases lay between the germline ends. Germline assignment: CDR1 SGHKS and CDR2 YYEKEE (reference sequence). This CDR3 contains 13 residues. The CDR3 reads CASRITGPGELFF. The CDR3 DNA reads TGTGCCAGCAGAATAACAGGGCCCGGGGAGCTGTTTTTT.

The table lists this clonotype with a few counts. The chain is built from TRBV5-4 and TRBJ2-5; D might be TRBD1 (5 bases). This CDR3 region has 14 residues. CDR1 is SGHNT and CDR2 is YYREEE in the germline V gene (reference sequence). V was cut by 2 bases and J by 2 bases, with 10 bases left in between. The CDR3 spells CASSFGAAQETQYF. The CDR3 nucleotides are TGTGCCAGCAGCTTTGGGGCAGCACAAGAGACCCAGTACTTC.

In this sample, this clonotype turned up many times. The chain links TRBV6-2 or TRBV6-3 to TRBJ1-6; D uncertain. V lost 2 bases to trimming and J lost 9 bases, with 17 bases between them. The CDR3 runs to 16 residues. The germline CDR1 and CDR2 sequences are MNHEY and SVGEGT. The CDR3 protein is CASSYPTTHLGSPLHF. The CDR3 DNA follows: TGTGCCAGCAGTTACCCAACGACCCATTTGGGTTCACCCCTCCACTTT.

This clonotype was counted at least ten times. The V and J genes are TRBV7-3 and TRBJ2-3; 10 bases line up with TRBD2. V gave up 1 base and J gave up 2 bases; unmatched junction bases: 6. Germline CDR1 reads SGHTA; CDR2 reads FQGTGA. The CDR3 sequence is 17 residues long. The CDR3 DNA is TGTGCCAGCAGCTTAAAGACTAGCGGGTACAACACAGATACGCAGTATTTT. Encoded protein: CASSLKTSGYNTDTQYF.

In its sample, this clonotype was seen a few times. This chain connects TRBV6-1 to TRBJ1-1, with 10 bases lining up with TRBD1. The CDR3 is 14 amino acids. V dropped 2 bases and J dropped 4; count of bases not matched to a gene: 1. Germline V gives CDR1 MNHNS, CDR2 SASEGT. CDR3 region: CASSEWTGGTEAFF. The CDR3 region has the DNA TGTGCCAGCAGTGAATGGACAGGGGGCACTGAAGCTTTCTTT.

The rearrangement joins TRBV4-3 to TRBJ1-5; 7 positions agree with TRBD1. Losses at the gene ends were 4 bases for V and 5 bases for J; bases not matched to a gene: 11. This CDR3 spans 16 amino acids. Germline V lookup: CDR1 LGHNA, CDR2 YSLEER. The CDR3 here is CASSRTYRDRDQPQHF. DNA of the CDR3: TGCGCCAGCAGCCGGACATACCGGGACAGAGATCAGCCCCAGCATTTT.

This clonotype was seen a few times. The chain combines TRBV13 with TRBJ1-1, with TRBD1 matching over 11 bases. The CDR3 sequence is 17 residues long. Germline loops: CDR1 PRHDT, CDR2 FYEKMQ (reference sequence). V lost 3 bases to trimming and J lost 1 base; unmatched junction nucleotides: 7. CDR3 residues: CASSFGQGAFWNTEAFF. CDR3 sequence (DNA): TGTGCCAGCAGCTTCGGACAGGGGGCATTCTGGAACACTGAAGCTTTCTTT.

This clonotype was detected only a few times. CDR3 coding DNA: TGTGCCAGGTTGTGGGGGTCCAACTATGGCTACACCTTC. Its protein is CARLWGSNYGYTF. The chain has TRBV27 and TRBJ1-2, with D maybe TRBD1 (5 bases). The CDR3 has 13 residues. V gave up 9 bases and J gave up 2 bases, with 13 bases separating them. Germline V gene lookup returns CDR1 MNHEY and CDR2 SMNVEV (reference sequence).

This clonotype came up a few times. V usage is TRBV3-1 and J usage is TRBJ2-2; 11 bases match TRBD2. The V and J ends lost 0 bases and 7 bases, in that order; junction bases with no gene match: 4. Germline CDR1 LGHDT, CDR2 YNNKEL (reference sequence). This CDR3 region has 16 residues. The CDR3 bases are TGTGCCAGCAGCCAAGAACTAGCGGGAGTGTTCGGGGAGCTGTTTTTT. It specifies CASSQELAGVFGELFF.

The table lists this clonotype with a few counts. V is TRBV20-1 and J is TRBJ2-1; unclear D gene. Germline V gives CDR1 DFQATT, CDR2 SNEGSKA (reference sequence). V was trimmed by 0 bases and J by 8 bases, leaving 11 bases between them. CDR3 length equals 13 residues. CDR3 protein: CSARDLSPHEQFF. As DNA, the CDR3 is TGCAGTGCTAGAGATCTGTCTCCACATGAGCAGTTCTTC.

This clonotype was detected a few times. This rearrangement joins TRBV7-8 to TRBJ2-7, with TRBD1 matching over 9 bases. The ends lost 1 base at V and 5 bases at J; junction bases unmatched: 9. The CDR3 runs 16 residues. The germline V gene has CDR1 SGHVS and CDR2 FQNEAQ. DNA of the CDR3: TGTGCCAGCAGCTTAGTGGTGGGACAGGGATCCCACGAGCAGTACTTC. Its protein is CASSLVVGQGSHEQYF.

This clonotype was detected only a few times. The junction does not match germline at one end; this may be a read error. The chain uses TRBV28 and TRBJ2-1, with 12 nucleotides matching TRBD2. The germline V gene encodes CDR1 MDHEN and CDR2 SYDVKM. This CDR3 is built from 12 residues. The CDR3 nucleotides read TGTGCCAGCATGTCCCTGACTAGCGGGAGTGAGTTC. Translated: CASMSLTSGSEF.

In its sample, this clonotype was seen many times. The genes are TRBV7-9 and TRBJ2-1; tentatively, D is TRBD1 (7 bases). The CDR3 has 13 residues. Trimming removed 9 bases at V and 1 base at J, with 10 bases between. The germline V gene has CDR1 SEHNR and CDR2 FQNEAQ (reference sequence). The CDR3 DNA sequence: TGTGCCAGTCAGGGGGGATCCTACAATGAGCAGTTCTTC. Translating gives CASQGGSYNEQFF.

This clonotype was recorded at least ten times. This chain links TRBV29-1 with TRBJ2-2; D is possibly TRBD1 (5 bases). The CDR3 has 12 amino acids. V was pared by 2 bases and J by 5 bases, with 6 bases between. Germline CDR1 and CDR2: SQVTM and ANQGSEA. The CDR3 DNA reads as TGCAGCGTTGAAAAGGGGACCGGGGAGCTGTTTTTT. This encodes CSVEKGTGELFF.

This sequence joins TRBV12-5 and TRBJ2-1; 15 nucleotides align to TRBD2. The CDR3 has 15 amino acids. The trim removed 5 bases at V and 9 bases at J, leaving 5 bases unmatched. Germline CDR1 reads LGHNT; CDR2 reads FRNRAP. CDR3 bases: TGTGCTAGTGGTCTCGGGACTAGCGGGAGGCGTGAGCAGTTCTTC. Protein sequence: CASGLGTSGRREQFF.

This chain links TRBV27 with TRBJ2-2; D not certain. CDR1 and CDR2 (germline): MNHEY, SMNVEV (reference sequence). The germline V and J ends were trimmed by 5 bases and 4 bases, with 14 bases remaining between them. This CDR3 region has 15 residues. The CDR3 is CASSPDVWGTGELFF. In nucleotides, the CDR3 is TGTGCCAGCAGTCCCGACGTATGGGGCACCGGGGAGCTGTTTTTT.

V is TRBV7-9 and J is TRBJ2-5; D is unresolved. CDR3 size: 14 residues. The V gene's germline CDR1 is SEHNR and CDR2 FQNEAQ (reference sequence). Trimming shortened V by 3 bases and J by 3 bases, and 11 bases separated the two germline ends. DNA of the CDR3: TGTGCCAGCAGCTTGAGGACGGATAAAGAGACCCAGTACTTC. Its translation is CASSLRTDKETQYF.

As for this clonotype: Mismatch with germline at one junction end may stem from a read error. The gene calls are TRBV20-1 and TRBJ1-1; a weak D match, TRBD1 (5 bases). CDR1 is DFQATT and CDR2 is SNEGSKA in the germline V gene (reference sequence). This CDR3 region has 13 residues. As DNA, the CDR3 is TGCAGTGCTACGGACACAAGGAACACTGAAGCTTCCTTT. This translates into CSATDTRNTEASF.